The 10 T cell receptor beta chains reported below all come from one sample, sequenced in a study of a mutant IDH1 vaccine in newly diagnosed glioma. Sample time point: week 35, safety follow-up. One vaccine dose held 300 ug of mutant IDH1 20-mer peptide and came with topical imiquimod. Using immunoSEQ multiplex PCR, the repertoire was profiled, and TCRdb retains in-frame clones only, with some absent. The sample lists some 42,000 clones; about 80% were seen once. Their antigens are not known. Sequencing used PBMCs, obtained from a glioma patient whose treatment included an IDH1 peptide vaccine. These receptors all come from a woman aged 45-60 years with glioma.

V usage is TRBV23-1 and J usage is TRBJ2-2; D not certain. TRBV23-1 is placed among ORFs of uncertain function. The CDR3 runs to 17 residues. Deletions cut 3 bases from V and 3 bases from J, with 17 bases between. CDR3 in amino acids: CASSHPRQPPYTGELFF. The DNA of the CDR3 is TGCGCCAGCAGTCACCCGCGACAACCCCCTTACACCGGGGAGCTGTTTTTT.

The rearrangement joins TRBV7-6 to TRBJ2-3, with 8 bases lining up with TRBD2. The CDR3 has 16 amino acids. V lost 1 base and J lost 1; bases outside the gene matches: 4. The germline CDR1 and CDR2 sequences are SGHVS and FNYEAQ. CDR3 coding DNA: TGTGCCAGCAGCTTAGAAGGTAGCGGGGGCACAGATACGCAGTATTTT. It codes for CASSLEGSGGTDTQYF.

The V call is TRBV6-1, the J call TRBJ1-2; D is unresolved. V lost 2 bases to trimming and J lost 8 bases, with 15 bases between them. Germline V CDR1 and CDR2: MNHNS, SASEGT. The CDR3 length is 14 residues. CDR3 in amino acids: CASSEWGREEGYTF. CDR3 DNA sequence: TGTGCCAGCAGTGAATGGGGAAGGGAGGAGGGCTACACCTTC.

V and J are TRBV7-2 and TRBJ1-1; D is uncertain. Trimming took 3 bases from V and 3 from J, leaving 8 bases between them. CDR1 and CDR2 (germline): SGHTA, FQGNSA. CDR3 length: 13 residues. CDR3 nucleotides: TGTGCCAGCAGCTTTTTTACGGACACTGAAGCTTTCTTT. As protein: CASSFFTDTEAFF.

For the CDR3, the DNA is TGTGCCAGCAGCGTAGGGGGACAGATTAATTCACCCCTCCACTTT. This gives the protein CASSVGGQINSPLHF. V is TRBV9 and J is TRBJ1-6; 7 bases fit TRBD1. CDR3 length: 15 residues. V dropped 0 bases and J dropped 6; count of bases not matched to a gene: 3. The germline V gene has CDR1 SGDLS and CDR2 YYNGEE.

The chain has TRBV19 and TRBJ1-2; D ambiguous. The germline CDR1 and CDR2 sequences are LNHDA and SQIVND (reference sequence). This CDR3 spans 12 amino acids. Trimming left V 4 bases short and J 10 bases short, with 13 bases between. In nucleotides, the CDR3 is TGTGCCAGTAGTACCGTCGGAGGGTTCTACACCTTC. Protein sequence: CASSTVGGFYTF.

The chain uses TRBV27 and TRBJ2-7, with a weak D call TRBD1 (6 bases). Trimming removed 4 bases from V and 4 bases from J, with 17 bases in between. CDR1 is MNHEY, CDR2 SMNVEV, per germline (reference sequence). This CDR3 contains 15 residues. The CDR3 sequence: CASSSLQGFRYEQYF. DNA for the CDR3: TGTGCCAGCAGTTCCTTACAGGGTTTTAGGTACGAGCAGTACTTC.

The V and J genes are TRBV5-1 and TRBJ2-5; D remains unclear. This CDR3 has 12 amino acids. Germline CDR1 is SGHRS and CDR2 is YFSETQ. V was cut by 0 bases and J by 4 bases, with 4 bases left in between. CDR3 amino acids: CASSLEVETQYF. The CDR3 bases are TGCGCCAGCAGCTTGGAGGTAGAGACCCAGTACTTC.

This chain connects TRBV6-5 to TRBJ2-7; 8 positions agree with TRBD1. The CDR3 runs 14 residues. Germline-derived CDR1 and CDR2 are MNHEY and SVGAGI. J lost 5 bases, V lost 7 bases, and 10 bases had no gene match. In DNA, the CDR3 is TGTGCCAGCACCTCCTCAGGGGGCGTGAACGAGCAGTACTTC. Amino acids: CASTSSGGVNEQYF.

The rearrangement joins TRBV7-9 to TRBJ1-4; TRBD1 might be the D (5 bases). The CDR3 loop spans 16 amino acids. Germline CDR1 is SEHNR and CDR2 is FQNEAQ (reference sequence). With 3 bases removed from V and 4 bases from J, the gap between germline ends came to 15 bases. CDR3 protein: CASSFSGKRSNEKLFF. The CDR3 bases are TGTGCCAGCAGCTTCTCAGGGAAGAGGAGTAATGAAAAACTGTTTTTT.